Here is one T cell receptor beta chain with its context. Its antigen is not identified. This sample is part of a study of cytomegalovirus exposure and HLA in healthy donors. Study overall: It was reported in a later analysis that the 100 to 150 validation repertoires used the same platform as the 550 to 850 first-cohort repertoires. Overall study findings and caveats: In vitro assays verified that a few CMV-associated chains recognized CMV antigens specifically. Researchers counted about 150 TCR beta chains as cytomegalovirus-associated.

J was trimmed by 4 bases and V by 5 bases; bases with no gene match: 3. Per the germline V gene, CDR1 is SGHAT and CDR2 is FQDESV (reference sequence). The CDR3 extends over 16 amino acids. Assay used: immunoSEQ multiplex PCR; TCRdb lists only in-frame clones, some missing. The sample lists 150,000 to 200,000 clones, 75% to 90% occurring once. This receptor was identified in a man between 18 and 35 years old in good health and CMV-seropositive. The chain uses TRBV11-1 and TRBJ2-1; TRBD2 aligns across 15 bases. The sample was PBMCs. The CDR3, as DNA: TGTGCCAGCAGCGGACTAGCGGGAGGGGGATACAATGAGCAGTTCTTC. Residues: CASSGLAGGGYNEQFF.